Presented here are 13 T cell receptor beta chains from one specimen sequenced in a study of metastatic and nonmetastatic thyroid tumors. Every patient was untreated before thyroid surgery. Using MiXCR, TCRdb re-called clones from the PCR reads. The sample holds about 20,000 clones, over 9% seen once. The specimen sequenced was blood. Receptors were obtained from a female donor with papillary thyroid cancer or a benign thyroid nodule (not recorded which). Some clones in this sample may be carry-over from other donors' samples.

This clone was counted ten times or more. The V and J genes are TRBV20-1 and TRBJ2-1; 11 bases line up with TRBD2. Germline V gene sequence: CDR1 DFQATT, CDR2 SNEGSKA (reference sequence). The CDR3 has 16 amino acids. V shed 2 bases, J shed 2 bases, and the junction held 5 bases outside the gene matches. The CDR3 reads CSARSGTSGTYNEQFF. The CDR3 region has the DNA TGCAGTGCTAGATCCGGGACTAGCGGAACCTACAATGAGCAGTTCTTC.

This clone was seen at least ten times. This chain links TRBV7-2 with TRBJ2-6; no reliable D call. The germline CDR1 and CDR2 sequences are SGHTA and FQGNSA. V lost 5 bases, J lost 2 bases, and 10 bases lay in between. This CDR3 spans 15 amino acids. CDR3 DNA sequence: TGTGCCAGCAGCCAGCGCCAGGCTGGGGCCAACGTCCTGACTTTC. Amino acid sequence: CASSQRQAGANVLTF.

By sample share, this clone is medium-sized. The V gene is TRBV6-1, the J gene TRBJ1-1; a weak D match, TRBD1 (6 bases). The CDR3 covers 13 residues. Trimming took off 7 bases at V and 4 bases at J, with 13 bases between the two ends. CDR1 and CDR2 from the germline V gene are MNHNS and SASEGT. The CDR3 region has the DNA TGTGCCAGCAAGGGGGGGGTAGGCACTGAAGCTTTCTTT. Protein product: CASKGGVGTEAFF.

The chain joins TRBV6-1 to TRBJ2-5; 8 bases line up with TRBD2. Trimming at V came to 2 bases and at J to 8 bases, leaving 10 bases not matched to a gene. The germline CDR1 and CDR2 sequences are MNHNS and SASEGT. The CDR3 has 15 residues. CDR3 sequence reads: CASSELAGGPYTQYF. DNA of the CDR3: TGTGCCAGCAGTGAACTAGCGGGCGGGCCATATACCCAGTACTTC.

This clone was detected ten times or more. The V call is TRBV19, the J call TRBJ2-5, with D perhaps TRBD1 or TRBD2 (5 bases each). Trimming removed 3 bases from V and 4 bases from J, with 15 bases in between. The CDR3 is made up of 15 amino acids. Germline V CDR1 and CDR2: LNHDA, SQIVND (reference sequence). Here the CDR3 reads CASSIATRDGETQYF. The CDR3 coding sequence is TGTGCCAGTAGTATCGCCACCAGGGACGGAGAGACCCAGTACTTC.

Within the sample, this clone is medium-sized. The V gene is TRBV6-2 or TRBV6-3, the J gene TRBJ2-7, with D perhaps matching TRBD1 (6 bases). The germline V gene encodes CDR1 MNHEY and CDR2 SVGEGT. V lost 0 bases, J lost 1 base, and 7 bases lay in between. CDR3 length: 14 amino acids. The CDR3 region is CASSYSDSSYEQYF. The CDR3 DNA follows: TGTGCCAGCAGTTACTCGGACAGTTCCTACGAGCAGTACTTC.

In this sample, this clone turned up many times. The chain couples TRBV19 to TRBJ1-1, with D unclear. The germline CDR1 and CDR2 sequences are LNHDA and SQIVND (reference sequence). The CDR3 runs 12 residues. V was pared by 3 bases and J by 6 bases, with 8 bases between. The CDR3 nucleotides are TGTGCCAGTAGTATGAATCCTGCTGAAGCTTTCTTT. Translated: CASSMNPAEAFF.

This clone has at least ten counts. The CDR3 loop reads CSASDRGAYNEQFF. The CDR3 nucleotides are TGCAGTGCTTCGGACAGGGGGGCCTACAATGAGCAGTTCTTC. The chain joins TRBV20-1 to TRBJ2-1, with 10 bases that match TRBD1. The trim removed 5 bases at V and 2 bases at J, leaving 3 bases unmatched. There are 14 residues in the CDR3. Germline V gene data show CDR1 as DFQATT and CDR2 as SNEGSKA (reference sequence).

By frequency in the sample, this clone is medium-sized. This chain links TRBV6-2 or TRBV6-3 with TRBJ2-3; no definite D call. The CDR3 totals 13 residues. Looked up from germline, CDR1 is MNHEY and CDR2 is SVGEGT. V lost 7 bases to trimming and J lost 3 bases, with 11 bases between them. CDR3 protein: CASKPLMTDTQYF. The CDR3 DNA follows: TGTGCCAGCAAGCCGCTCATGACAGATACGCAGTATTTT.

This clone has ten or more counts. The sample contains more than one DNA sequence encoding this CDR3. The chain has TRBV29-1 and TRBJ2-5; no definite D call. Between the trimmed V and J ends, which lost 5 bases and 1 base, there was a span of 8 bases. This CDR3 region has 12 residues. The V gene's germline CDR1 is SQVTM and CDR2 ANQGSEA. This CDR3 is CSVTFGQETQYF. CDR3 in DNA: TGCAGCGTTACGTTTGGCCAAGAGACCCAGTACTTC.

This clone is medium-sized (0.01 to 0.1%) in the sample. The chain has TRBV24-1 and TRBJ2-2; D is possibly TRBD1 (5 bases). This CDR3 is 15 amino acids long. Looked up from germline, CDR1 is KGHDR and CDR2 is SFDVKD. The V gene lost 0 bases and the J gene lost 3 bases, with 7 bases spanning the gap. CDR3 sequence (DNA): TGTGCCACCAGTGATTTGGCCAGGGACACCGGGGAGCTGTTTTTT. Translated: CATSDLARDTGELFF.

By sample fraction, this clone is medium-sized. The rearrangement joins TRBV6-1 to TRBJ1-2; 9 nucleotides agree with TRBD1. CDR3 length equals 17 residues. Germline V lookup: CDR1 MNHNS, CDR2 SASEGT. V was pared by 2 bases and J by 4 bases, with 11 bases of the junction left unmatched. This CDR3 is CASSEYRGRRSLYGYTF. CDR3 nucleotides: TGTGCCAGCAGTGAATACAGGGGGCGCCGATCCCTCTATGGCTACACCTTC.

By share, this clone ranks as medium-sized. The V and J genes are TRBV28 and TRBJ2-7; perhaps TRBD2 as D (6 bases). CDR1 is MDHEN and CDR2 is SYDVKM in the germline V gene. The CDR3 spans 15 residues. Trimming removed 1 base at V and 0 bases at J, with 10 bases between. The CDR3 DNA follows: TGTGCCAGCAGTTTATCGGGAGTTCCCTCCTACGAGCAGTACTTC. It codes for CASSLSGVPSYEQYF.